Below, 25 T cell receptor beta chains from the same sample are listed, as sequenced in a study of cytomegalovirus exposure and HLA in healthy donors. The PCR was carried out with 60 Vbeta primers and 13 Jbeta primers. Generated by immunoSEQ multiplex PCR, the TCRdb table keeps only in-frame clones and is missing some. The table records more than 110,000 clones, roughly four fifths of them present only once. What was sequenced was PBMCs. The source is a human donor in good health.

This clone was picked up a small number of times. The chain recombines TRBV6-1 with TRBJ1-1; D ambiguous. The CDR3 covers 10 residues. The V gene's germline CDR1 is MNHNS and CDR2 SASEGT. The V end was cut by 8 bases, the J end by 9 bases, with 10 bases between. The CDR3 coding sequence is TGTGCCAGCTTCTCGGAGAAAGCTTTCTTT. Its protein is CASFSEKAFF.

The gene calls are TRBV11-1 and TRBJ1-3, with D possibly TRBD1 on 5 matching bases. V lost 4 bases and J lost 4, with 11 bases in between. Germline V lookup: CDR1 SGHAT, CDR2 FQDESV (reference sequence). This CDR3 contains 14 residues. The CDR3 spells CASSYRNFGNTIYF. The CDR3 region has the DNA TGTGCCAGCAGCTACAGGAACTTCGGAAACACCATATATTTT.

The chain has TRBV20-1 and TRBJ1-2; TRBD1 is a possible D gene (5 bases). V was shortened by 6 bases and J by 8 bases, with 13 bases between the two germline ends. Germline CDR1 DFQATT, CDR2 SNEGSKA (reference sequence). The CDR3 totals 11 residues. CDR3 DNA sequence: TGCAGTGCAGATCGACAGAGGGGCTACACCTTC. Amino acids: CSADRQRGYTF.

The J gene is TRBJ2-3, the V gene TRBV7-2; D is uncertain. V was shortened by 7 bases and J by 0 bases, with 11 bases between the two germline ends. The CDR3 has 14 amino acids. Germline CDR1 is SGHTA and CDR2 is FQGNSA. CDR3 nucleotides: TGTGCCAGCACCCGCCTATTGAGCACAGATACGCAGTATTTT. Translating gives CASTRLLSTDTQYF.

V usage is TRBV7-8 and J usage is TRBJ2-3; the match to TRBD1 covers 8 bases. Germline values: CDR1 SGHVS, CDR2 FQNEAQ. V trimming: 5 bases; J trimming: 4 bases; junction bases outside the gene matches: 11. CDR3 length equals 16 residues. CDR3 residues: CASSVFEDREADTQYF. CDR3 sequence (DNA): TGTGCCAGCAGCGTCTTCGAGGACAGGGAGGCAGATACGCAGTATTTT.

The rearrangement uses TRBV14 and TRBJ2-5; D perhaps matches TRBD2 (6 bases). V lost 5 bases and J lost 4, with 11 bases in between. CDR1 SGHDN and CDR2 FVKESK come from the germline V gene. The CDR3 is 13 amino acids. This CDR3 reads CASSKRGGETQYF. CDR3 DNA sequence: TGTGCCAGCAGCAAAAGGGGAGGAGAGACCCAGTACTTC.

The chain carries TRBV2 and TRBJ2-7; 10 nucleotides line up with TRBD2. CDR1 is SNHLY and CDR2 is FYNNEI in the germline V gene. There are 14 residues in the CDR3. J gave up 5 bases and V 3 bases, and 4 bases lay outside the gene matches. The CDR3 coding sequence is TGTGCCAGCAGTGACCTAGCGGGAGTTCACGAGCAGTACTTC. It encodes CASSDLAGVHEQYF.

This clone was seen just once. CDR3 DNA: TGTGCCACCAGCAGAGATCTGGGCAGGGCGAGCACCGGGGAGCTGTTTTTT. This gives the protein CATSRDLGRASTGELFF. The chain joins TRBV15 to TRBJ2-2; maybe TRBD1 (5 bases). V lost 0 bases, J lost 4 bases, and 15 bases lay in between. In germline, CDR1 is LNHNV, CDR2 YYDKDF (reference sequence). The CDR3 runs 17 residues.

The chain couples TRBV11-3 to TRBJ2-3; D may be TRBD2 (5 bases). The V end was cut by 3 bases, the J end by 2 bases, with 9 bases between. The germline CDR1 and CDR2 sequences are SGHNT and YENEEA. This CDR3 has 14 residues. The CDR3 protein is CASSLGGFTDTQYF. As DNA, the CDR3 is TGTGCCAGCAGCTTGGGCGGGTTCACAGATACGCAGTATTTT.

The gene calls are TRBV7-8 and TRBJ2-5; D perhaps matches TRBD1 (6 bases). Germline V lookup: CDR1 SGHVS, CDR2 FQNEAQ. Deletions cut 1 base from V and 5 bases from J, with 14 bases between. This CDR3 is built from 15 residues. CDR3 residues: CASSLVGGRVETQYF. Written as DNA, the CDR3 is TGTGCCAGCAGCTTAGTTGGGGGCAGGGTGGAGACCCAGTACTTC.

This chain joins TRBV11-2 and TRBJ2-4, with TRBD2 as a possible D gene (5 bases). The germline V gene encodes CDR1 SGHAT and CDR2 FQNNGV. This CDR3 region has 16 residues. V gave up 1 base and J gave up 0 bases, with 10 bases separating them. The CDR3 coding sequence is TGTGCCAGCAGCTTAGGAGGGTACCGAGCCAAAAACATTCAGTACTTC. It codes for CASSLGGYRAKNIQYF.

CDR3 coding DNA: TGTGCCATCAGTTCACGACAGAGCACAGATACGCAGTATTTT. This sequence encodes CAISSRQSTDTQYF. The chain employs TRBV10-3 and TRBJ2-3, with D possibly being TRBD1 (5 bases). This CDR3 is built from 14 residues. V gave up 5 bases and J gave up 0 bases, with 9 bases separating them. Germline V gene sequence: CDR1 ENHRY, CDR2 SYGVKD.

The chain employs TRBV28 and TRBJ2-3, with TRBD1 matching 10 bases. V was pared by 6 bases and J by 5 bases, with 8 bases of the junction left unmatched. Germline CDR1 reads MDHEN; CDR2 reads SYDVKM. This CDR3 spans 15 amino acids. This CDR3 is CASRTRQGAIDTQYF. CDR3 bases: TGTGCCAGCAGGACAAGACAGGGGGCGATAGATACGCAGTATTTT.

The chain uses TRBV18 and TRBJ1-2; D is undetermined. CDR3 size: 14 residues. Germline V lookup: CDR1 KGHSH, CDR2 LQKENI. Deletions cut 2 bases from V and 0 bases from J, with 7 bases between. CDR3 region: CASSPVGANYGYTF. CDR3 in DNA: TGTGCCAGCTCACCAGTGGGAGCTAACTATGGCTACACCTTC.

The chain carries TRBV9 and TRBJ2-3; 8 nucleotides line up with TRBD2. V was pared by 2 bases and J by 1 base, with 3 bases of the junction left unmatched. The germline V gene has CDR1 SGDLS and CDR2 YYNGEE. The CDR3 consists of 15 residues. This CDR3 reads CASSVSGSGTDTQYF. The CDR3 coding sequence is TGTGCCAGCAGCGTCAGCGGGAGCGGCACAGATACGCAGTATTTT.

The chain combines TRBV7-2 with TRBJ2-5, with 10 bases fitting TRBD1. V was pared by 5 bases and J by 5 bases, with 8 bases of the junction left unmatched. This CDR3 has 15 residues. The germline gives CDR1 SGHTA, CDR2 FQGNSA. The CDR3 sequence: CASSLGQGVGETQYF. The CDR3, as DNA: TGTGCCAGCAGCCTCGGACAGGGGGTCGGTGAGACCCAGTACTTC.

This clone was detected only once. This sequence joins TRBV28 and TRBJ1-1, with TRBD1 matching over 8 bases. After removal of 6 bases from V and 6 bases from J, the junction contained 9 bases not matched to a gene. The CDR3 is 14 residues long. Germline CDR1 is MDHEN and CDR2 is SYDVKM. The CDR3 sequence is CASRGTGRRPEAFF. The CDR3 bases are TGTGCCAGCAGGGGGACAGGACGGCGTCCTGAAGCTTTCTTT.

This clone was observed a handful of times. The rearrangement joins TRBV4-1 to TRBJ2-1; 10 bases map to TRBD2. In germline, CDR1 is MGHRA, CDR2 YSYEKL. The CDR3 runs 15 residues. V was pared by 3 bases and J by 4 bases, with 3 bases of the junction left unmatched. The DNA for the CDR3 is TGCGCCAGCAGCCATATAGCGGGAGGATACAATGAGCAGTTCTTC. Translated: CASSHIAGGYNEQFF.

This chain joins TRBV27 and TRBJ1-3, with 8 bases fitting TRBD1. V trimming: 1 base; J trimming: 7 bases; junction bases outside the gene matches: 3. The V gene's germline CDR1 is MNHEY and CDR2 SMNVEV (reference sequence). The length of the CDR3 is 14 residues. CDR3 DNA: TGTGCCAGCAGTTTATACGGGACAGGCAACACCATATATTTT. This sequence encodes CASSLYGTGNTIYF.

This clone has more than one count but fewer than ten. The chain has TRBV20-1 and TRBJ1-1; D is unclear. The germline CDR1 and CDR2 sequences are DFQATT and SNEGSKA (reference sequence). V gave up 6 bases and J gave up 5 bases, with 7 bases separating them. The CDR3 is 10 residues long. The CDR3 here is CSARGTEAFF. The CDR3 region has the DNA TGCAGTGCCCGGGGTACTGAAGCTTTCTTT.

V gene TRBV9 combines with J gene TRBJ2-3; possible D gene TRBD2, 6 bases. The CDR3 runs to 14 residues. The germline V and J ends were trimmed by 0 bases and 3 bases, with 8 bases remaining between them. Germline V gene data show CDR1 as SGDLS and CDR2 as YYNGEE. The CDR3 protein is CASSVGLDTDTQYF. The CDR3 nucleotides read TGTGCCAGCAGCGTAGGACTAGATACAGATACGCAGTATTTT.

The chain joins TRBV5-8 to TRBJ1-6; D uncertain. The germline gives CDR1 SGHTS, CDR2 YDEGEE. V lost 2 bases, J lost 4 bases, and 7 bases lay in between. The CDR3 covers 14 residues. CDR3 region: CASSFSTYNSPLHF. The CDR3, as DNA: TGTGCCAGCAGCTTTTCTACTTATAATTCACCCCTCCACTTT.

The chain carries TRBV7-2 and TRBJ2-1, with 9 bases matching TRBD1. The trim removed 11 bases at V and 4 bases at J, leaving 9 bases unmatched. The CDR3 has 14 residues. Per the germline V gene, CDR1 is SGHTA and CDR2 is FQGNSA. The CDR3 bases are TGTGCCGGATCCCCGGGACAGGGATACAATGAGCAGTTCTTC. It codes for CAGSPGQGYNEQFF.

The genes are TRBV14 and TRBJ2-7; D possibly corresponds to TRBD2 (5 bases). The CDR3 sequence is 11 residues long. The germline gives CDR1 SGHDN, CDR2 FVKESK. V lost 4 bases and J 6 bases, leaving 7 bases between the germline ends. This CDR3 is CASSPGGEQYF. In DNA, the CDR3 is TGTGCCAGCAGCCCTGGAGGCGAGCAGTACTTC. Full variable domain (rest looked up from reference TRBV14 and TRBJ2-7): EAGVTQFPSHSVIEKGQTVTLRCDPISGHDNLYWYRRVMGKEIKFLLHFVKESKQDESGMPNNRFLAERTGGTYSTLKVQPAELEDSGVYFCASSPGGEQYFGPGTRLTVT.

This clone was seen only a few times. The DNA of the CDR3 is TGCAGCGCCGACACTAGCGGGAGCACAGATACGCAGTATTTT. Protein product: CSADTSGSTDTQYF. The rearrangement links TRBV29-1 to TRBJ2-3, with 9 bases aligning to TRBD2. V was pared by 7 bases and J by 0 bases, with 5 bases of the junction left unmatched. The germline V gene has CDR1 SQVTM and CDR2 ANQGSEA. CDR3 length: 14 residues.